A single sample is the source of the 9 T cell receptor beta chains below, sequenced in a study of T cells in Graves' hyperthyroidism and ophthalmopathy. RNA transcripts gave rise to amplified TCR beta CDR3 regions. An initial round of RT-PCR targeting the TCR CDR3 relied on the HTBI primer set. Each CDR3 protein is one row after TCRdb ran MiXCR on the multiplex PCR reads. Among 750,000 to 900,000 distinct CDR3 sequences listed, more than 30% were seen once. The sequencing sample was made of blood. The receptors derive from a man between 18 and 35 years old with Graves' hyperthyroidism.

This clonotype was picked up many times. V is TRBV29-1 and J is TRBJ2-7; D could derive from TRBD1 or TRBD2 (6 bases each). Between the trimmed V and J ends, which lost 5 bases and 3 bases, there was a span of 8 bases. CDR1 and CDR2 (germline): SQVTM, ANQGSEA. The CDR3 length is 11 residues. In nucleotides, the CDR3 is TGCAGCGTTAGGGGGGACTACGAGCAGTACTTC. Translation gives CSVRGDYEQYF.

J is TRBJ2-5 and V is TRBV14, with D perhaps given as TRBD1 or TRBD2 (5 bases each). V dropped 3 bases and J dropped 4 bases, with 9 bases sitting between them. CDR1 and CDR2 (germline): SGHDN, FVKESK. This CDR3 is 13 amino acids long. CDR3 protein: CASSHGGSETQYF. CDR3 nucleotides: TGTGCCAGCAGCCATGGGGGATCAGAGACCCAGTACTTC.

The CDR3 loop is CASSQDLGTVADTGELFF. The CDR3 DNA reads TGCGCCAGCAGCCAAGATTTGGGAACAGTGGCGGACACCGGGGAGCTGTTTTTT. The rearrangement links TRBV4-1 to TRBJ2-2, with no clear D. The germline V gene encodes CDR1 MGHRA and CDR2 YSYEKL. Between the trimmed V and J ends, which lost 0 bases and 3 bases, there was a span of 17 bases. The CDR3 runs 18 residues.

This clonotype was counted ten times or more. The chain joins TRBV9 to TRBJ1-6; perhaps TRBD1 as D (5 bases). V lost 6 bases and J lost 8, with 9 bases in between. CDR1 and CDR2 from the germline V gene are SGDLS and YYNGEE. The CDR3 totals 12 residues. The CDR3 bases are TGTGCCAGCACTTCGGGGGATTCACCCCTCCACTTT. Translation gives CASTSGDSPLHF.

The rearrangement joins TRBV7-9 to TRBJ1-1; no reliable D call. Germline V gene sequence: CDR1 SEHNR, CDR2 FQNEAQ (reference sequence). V was cut by 1 base and J by 1 base, with 7 bases left in between. The CDR3 extends over 14 amino acids. The CDR3 loop is CASSLVRPNTEAFF. As DNA, the CDR3 is TGTGCCAGCAGCTTAGTTCGACCGAACACTGAAGCTTTCTTT.

The J gene is TRBJ1-2, the V gene TRBV29-1, with D perhaps matching TRBD1 (6 bases). The CDR3 sequence is 13 residues long. V was cut by 8 bases and J by 0 bases, with 13 bases left in between. CDR1 SQVTM and CDR2 ANQGSEA come from the germline V gene. DNA of the CDR3: TGCAGCCTCAGGACAGCTTCTAACTATGGCTACACCTTC. Translation gives CSLRTASNYGYTF.

This clonotype was counted ten times or more. The chain employs TRBV12-3 or TRBV12-4 and TRBJ1-5; 10 nucleotides line up with TRBD1. The CDR3 totals 15 residues. Trimming cost V 4 bases and J 7 bases; bases outside gene matches: 7. For the CDR3, the DNA is TGTGCCAGCAGTTCGGGACAGGGGACGCACCAGCCCCAGCATTTT. Translated, it gives CASSSGQGTHQPQHF.

J is TRBJ2-7 and V is TRBV16; 7 bases are a match to TRBD2. Trimming removed 3 bases from V and 4 bases from J; junction bases left unmatched: 15. Germline CDR1 KGHSY, CDR2 FQNENV. The CDR3 sequence is 17 residues long. The CDR3 region is CASSQSIGGGRWYEQYF. CDR3 nucleotides: TGTGCCAGCAGCCAGTCAATCGGGGGAGGGCGATGGTACGAGCAGTACTTC.

This clonotype was seen many times. CDR3 coding DNA: TGTGCCAGCAGTGAAGAACGGGACAGTTCCTACGAGCAGTACTTC. Translation: CASSEERDSSYEQYF. This chain joins TRBV2 and TRBJ2-7; TRBD1 aligns across 7 bases. The V gene's germline CDR1 is SNHLY and CDR2 FYNNEI. With 1 base clipped from V and 1 base from J, the junction kept 4 bases outside the gene matches. CDR3 length: 15 amino acids.